This TCR beta chain originates from a study of identical twins. Study-level findings and limits: Conclusions came from cross-sectional statistical analysis, not from following the same donors. Abundant beta clonotypes from cord blood bore fewer insertions; memory repertoires lacked this pattern. For monozygotic twins, models underestimated out-of-frame TCR alpha sharing.

It was template switching that added a universal primer site, and there were unique molecular identifiers on the cDNA. One entry per CDR3 protein results from TCRdb running MiXCR on the 5' RACE reads. The sample consists of 200,000 to 300,000 distinct CDR3 sequences, approximately 10% of them appearing once. This clonotype was seen ten or more times. Its cognate antigen is unknown. J lost 3 bases, V lost 2 bases, and 3 bases had no gene match. The CDR3 has 15 residues. The sample consisted of memory T cells sorted from blood. This TCR was recovered from a man aged 50 to 60 in good health. The chain links TRBV12-3 or TRBV12-4 to TRBJ2-7; 11 bases map to TRBD2. In nucleotides, the CDR3 is TGTGCCAGCAGTTTAAAACTAGCGGGGGTCTACGAGCAGTACTTC. Translation: CASSLKLAGVYEQYF.